This T cell receptor beta chain was captured in a study of molecular identifiers for immune sequencing clone quantification. Whole-study findings and limits: Single-cell amounts of spiked Jurkat TCR RNA were reportedly detectable among about a million naive cells. Clones above 20 RNA copies contained over 99% of effector molecules and under 1% of naive molecules. Barcode collisions between identical TCR molecules could shrink estimates of highly expanded clone sizes.

This clonotype was counted ten times or more. Its antigen is still unknown. The CDR3 sequence is 13 residues long. V lost 1 base and J lost 5, with 9 bases in between. The germline V gene encodes CDR1 DFQATT and CDR2 SNEGSKA (reference sequence). Each CDR3 protein gets one entry after TCRdb re-called the PCR reads with MiXCR. Of 70,000 to 95,000 distinct CDR3 sequences listed, roughly 19% are singletons. The gene calls are TRBV20-1 and TRBJ1-5, with D unclear. The TCR was taken from a human donor in good health. Some libraries in this study had Jurkat cell RNA spiked in. What was sequenced was naive CD8+ T cells from blood, with Jurkat cell RNA spiked in. Regarding subset: FACS-sorted CD8+CD4-CCR7+CD45RA+ naive T cells. The CDR3, as DNA: TGCAGTGCTAGAGTAGCTTGGGATCAGCCCCAGCATTTT. It codes for CSARVAWDQPQHF.